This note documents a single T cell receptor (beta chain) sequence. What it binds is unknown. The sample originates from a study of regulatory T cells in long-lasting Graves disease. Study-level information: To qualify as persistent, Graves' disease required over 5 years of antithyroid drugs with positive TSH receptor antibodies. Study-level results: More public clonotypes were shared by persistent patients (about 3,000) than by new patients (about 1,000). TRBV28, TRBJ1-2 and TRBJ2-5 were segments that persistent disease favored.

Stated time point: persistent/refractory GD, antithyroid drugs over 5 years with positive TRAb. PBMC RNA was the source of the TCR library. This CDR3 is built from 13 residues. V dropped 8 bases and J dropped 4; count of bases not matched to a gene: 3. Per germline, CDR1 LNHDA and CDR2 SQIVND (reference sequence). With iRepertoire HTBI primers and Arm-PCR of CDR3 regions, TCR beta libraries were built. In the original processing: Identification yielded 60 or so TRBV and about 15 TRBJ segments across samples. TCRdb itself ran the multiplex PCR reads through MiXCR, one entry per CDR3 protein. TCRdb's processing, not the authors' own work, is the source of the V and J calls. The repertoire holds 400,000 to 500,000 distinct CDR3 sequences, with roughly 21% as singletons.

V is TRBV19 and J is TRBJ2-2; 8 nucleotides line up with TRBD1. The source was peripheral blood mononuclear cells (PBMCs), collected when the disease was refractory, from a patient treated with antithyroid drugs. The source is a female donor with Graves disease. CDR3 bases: TGTGCCAGTCGACAGGGGCCCACCGGGGAGCTGTTTTTT. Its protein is CASRQGPTGELFF.